This T cell receptor (beta chain) was observed in a study of shared clonotypes between healthy human individuals. V dropped 1 base and J dropped 6; count of bases not matched to a gene: 6. Germline V gives CDR1 SGHTA, CDR2 FQGNSA. The CDR3 is 15 amino acids. CD45RO-negative cells were positively selected for CCR7, leaving out terminally differentiated effector memory CD45RA+ cells. The table came from immunoSEQ multiplex PCR; TCRdb's copy has only in-frame clones and leaves some out. The top ten clones hold over 1.5% of a sample with about 2,100,000 clones, around 93% of them seen once. The genes are TRBV7-2 and TRBJ2-1, with 7 bases lining up with TRBD2. The sequence derives from a man aged 18 to 30 in good health. Some clones in this sample may be carry-over from other donors' samples. Sequencing was carried out using naive CD8+ T cells from PBMCs. The CDR3 region has the DNA TGTGCCAGCAGCTTAGGGGGCGGGGGACCCAATGAGCAGTTCTTC. Amino acids: CASSLGGGGPNEQFF.